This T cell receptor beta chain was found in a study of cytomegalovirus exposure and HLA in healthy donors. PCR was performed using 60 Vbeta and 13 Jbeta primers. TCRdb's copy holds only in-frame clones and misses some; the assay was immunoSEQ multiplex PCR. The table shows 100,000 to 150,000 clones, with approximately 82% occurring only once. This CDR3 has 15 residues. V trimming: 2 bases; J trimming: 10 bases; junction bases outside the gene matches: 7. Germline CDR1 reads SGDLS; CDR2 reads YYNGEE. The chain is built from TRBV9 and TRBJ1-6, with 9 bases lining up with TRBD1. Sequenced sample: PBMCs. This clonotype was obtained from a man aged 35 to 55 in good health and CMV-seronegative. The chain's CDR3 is CASSVTRQGGSPLHF. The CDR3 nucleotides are TGTGCCAGCAGCGTCACCCGACAGGGGGGATCACCCCTCCACTTT. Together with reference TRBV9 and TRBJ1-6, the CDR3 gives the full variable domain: DSGVTQTPKHLITATGQRVTLRCSPRSGDLSVYWYQQSLDQGLQFLIQYYNGEERAKGNILERFSAQQFPDLHSELNLSSLELGDSALYFCASSVTRQGGSPLHFGNGTRLTVT.